This passage covers 5 T cell receptor beta chains from one sample sequenced in a study of T cell changes during pregnancy in multiple sclerosis. Profiling relied on immunoSEQ multiplex PCR, and the TCRdb table lists in-frame clones only, not all of them. This table has tens of thousands of clones, approximately 90% appearing once. The sample consisted of CD4+ T cells from peripheral blood mononuclear cells, taken in the second trimester of pregnancy. These receptors all come from a female donor in good health, enrolled as a control in a pregnancy study.

This clone was found a few times. The chain recombines TRBV11-3 with TRBJ2-7; no definite D call. Germline-derived CDR1 and CDR2 are SGHNT and YENEEA. Deletions cut 5 bases from V and 6 bases from J, with 17 bases between. This CDR3 spans 14 amino acids. CDR3 sequence (DNA): TGTGCCAGCAGCCCGGGTGGGTCGCGCTCCGAGCAGTACTTC. The encoded protein is CASSPGGSRSEQYF. Full variable domain (missing parts from reference TRBV11-3 and TRBJ2-7): EAGVVQSPRYKIIEKKQPVAFWCNPISGHNTLYWYLQNLGQGPELLIRYENEEAVDDSQLPKDRFSAERLKGVDSTLKIQPAELGDSAVYLCASSPGGSRSEQYFGPGTRLTVT.

The chain employs TRBV19 and TRBJ2-1, with TRBD1 matching 9 bases. This CDR3 is built from 14 residues. CDR1 and CDR2 from the germline V gene are LNHDA and SQIVND (reference sequence). Trimming at V came to 8 bases and at J to 1 base, leaving 3 bases not matched to a gene. Here the CDR3 reads CASRDRASYNEQFF. The DNA for the CDR3 is TGTGCCAGTCGGGACAGGGCATCCTACAATGAGCAGTTCTTC.

There are a few counts of this clone. The genes are TRBV30 and TRBJ1-1, with 9 bases that match TRBD1. This CDR3 spans 15 amino acids. Germline V gene sequence: CDR1 GTSNPN, CDR2 SVGIG (reference sequence). After removal of 3 bases from V and 5 bases from J, the junction contained 10 bases not matched to a gene. The CDR3 protein is CAWSDTGGEGTEAFF. CDR3 DNA sequence: TGTGCCTGGAGCGATACAGGGGGCGAAGGAACTGAAGCTTTCTTT. Complete variable domain (other parts from reference TRBV30 and TRBJ1-1): SQTIHQWPATLVQPVGSPLSLECTVEGTSNPNLYWYRQAAGRGLQLLFYSVGIGQISSEVPQNLSASRPQDRQFILSSKKLLLSDSGFYLCAWSDTGGEGTEAFFGQGTRLTVV.

The rearrangement uses TRBV28 and TRBJ2-6; 8 nucleotides match TRBD1. Trimming cost V 5 bases and J 2 bases; bases outside gene matches: 2. This CDR3 contains 15 residues. CDR1 MDHEN and CDR2 SYDVKM come from the germline V gene. The CDR3 here is CASSRTGTGANVLTF. CDR3 sequence (DNA): TGTGCCAGCAGTCGGACAGGGACTGGGGCCAACGTCCTGACTTTC.

Written as DNA, the CDR3 is TGTGCCAGCTCTGATGCATCTCCGGGACAGGGGGGCCGTGAAGCTTTCTTT. Translating gives CASSDASPGQGGREAFF. The chain has TRBV18 and TRBJ1-1; 11 bases map to TRBD1. The germline V gene has CDR1 KGHSH and CDR2 LQKENI. The CDR3 runs to 17 residues. J gave up 7 bases and V 6 bases, and 16 bases lay outside the gene matches. The whole variable domain, remainder taken from reference TRBV18 and TRBJ1-1, is NAGVMQNPRHLVRRRGQEARLRCSPMKGHSHVYWYRQLPEEGLKFMVYLQKENIIDESGMPKERFSAEFPKEGPSILRIQQVVRGDSAAYFCASSDASPGQGGREAFFGQGTRLTVV.